The next 17 T cell receptor beta chains were all read from a single sample in a study of blood T cell repertoires in COVID-19. Libraries were prepared by immunoSEQ multiplex PCR; TCRdb keeps only in-frame clonotypes and omits some of them. In the table there are nearly 250,000 clones, more than 70% of which are singletons. The sequencing input was peripheral blood. Receptors originate from a woman of 80 years or more with COVID-19, enrolled during active disease.

The genes are TRBV28 and TRBJ1-2, with 8 bases matching TRBD1. V was pared by 5 bases and J by 14 bases, with 10 bases of the junction left unmatched. Per germline, CDR1 MDHEN and CDR2 SYDVKM. CDR3 length equals 12 residues. The CDR3 coding sequence is TGTGCCAGCAGTACCCTCGACAGGGGTTTAACCTTC. This sequence encodes CASSTLDRGLTF.

This CDR3 is CASSDGLATDTQYF. The CDR3 bases are TGTGCCAGCAGTGACGGGCTAGCAACGGATACGCAGTATTTT. V gene TRBV6-4 combines with J gene TRBJ2-3; perhaps TRBD2 as D (5 bases). The ends were cut back, 2 bases at V and 6 bases at J, with 12 bases in the middle. The germline CDR1 and CDR2 sequences are MRHNA and SNTAGT. CDR3 length equals 14 residues.

The chain combines TRBV30 with TRBJ1-4; D is unresolved. V was trimmed by 3 bases and J by 1 base, leaving 12 bases between them. From germline, CDR1 is GTSNPN and CDR2 SVGIG (reference sequence). The CDR3 consists of 15 residues. CDR3 loop: CAWSSGGITNEKLFF. The DNA of the CDR3 is TGTGCCTGGAGCTCGGGAGGTATAACTAATGAAAAACTGTTTTTT.

The V gene is TRBV6-6, the J gene TRBJ1-1; weak D call: TRBD1 (6 bases). Germline V gene lookup returns CDR1 MNHNY and CDR2 SVGAGI (reference sequence). The CDR3 is made up of 15 amino acids. V was pared by 2 bases and J by 1 base, with 11 bases between. In DNA form, the CDR3 reads TGTGCCAGCAGTTACGCGACAGGTCCGAACACTGAAGCTTTCTTT. This sequence encodes CASSYATGPNTEAFF.

This chain joins TRBV10-2 and TRBJ1-2; D not certain. Germline CDR1 reads WSHSY; CDR2 reads SAAADI. This CDR3 has 14 residues. Deletions cut 2 bases from V and 1 base from J, with 8 bases between. The CDR3 region is CASSEEQINYGYTF. The CDR3 DNA is TGCGCCAGCAGTGAGGAACAGATTAACTATGGCTACACCTTC.

The chain has TRBV30 and TRBJ1-4, with 9 positions matching TRBD1. Looked up from germline, CDR1 is GTSNPN and CDR2 is SVGIG (reference sequence). This CDR3 contains 16 residues. The V segment lost 3 bases and the J segment 8 bases; nucleotides outside the gene matches: 13. For the CDR3, the DNA is TGTGCCTGGAGCCCAACCCTCGGGACAGGGCCCGAAAAACTGTTTTTT. Amino acid sequence: CAWSPTLGTGPEKLFF. The whole variable domain, filled in from reference TRBV30 and TRBJ1-4, reads SQTIHQWPATLVQPVGSPLSLECTVEGTSNPNLYWYRQAAGRGLQLLFYSVGIGQISSEVPQNLSASRPQDRQFILSSKKLLLSDSGFYLCAWSPTLGTGPEKLFFGSGTQLSVL.

This clone has a single count. The chain recombines TRBV7-2 with TRBJ2-1, with D perhaps matching TRBD1 (6 bases). The CDR3 has 13 amino acids. Germline values: CDR1 SGHTA, CDR2 FQGNSA. V lost 4 bases and J 6 bases, leaving 10 bases between the germline ends. CDR3 DNA sequence: TGTGCCAGCAGCTCCGGACAGATCAATGAGCAGTTCTTC. It yields the protein CASSSGQINEQFF.

J is TRBJ1-4 and V is TRBV2; D ambiguous. V lost 6 bases and J 8 bases, leaving 13 bases between the germline ends. The CDR3 consists of 13 residues. Germline V CDR1 and CDR2: SNHLY, FYNNEI. CDR3 amino acids: CASRVGLREKLFF. In DNA form, the CDR3 reads TGTGCCAGCAGGGTGGGCCTCCGGGAAAAACTGTTTTTT.

V gene TRBV28 combines with J gene TRBJ1-1, with TRBD1 as a possible D gene (5 bases). V was cut by 5 bases and J by 6 bases, with 19 bases left in between. Germline V gives CDR1 MDHEN, CDR2 SYDVKM. The CDR3 runs to 15 residues. The chain's CDR3 is CASSSTPGGRAEAFF. Written as DNA, the CDR3 is TGTGCCAGCAGTAGCACCCCCGGGGGAAGAGCTGAAGCTTTCTTT.

The chain joins TRBV2 to TRBJ1-4; D is perhaps TRBD1 (5 bases). Germline loops: CDR1 SNHLY, CDR2 FYNNEI. Deletions cut 4 bases from V and 11 bases from J, with 11 bases between. The CDR3 runs 12 residues. For the CDR3, the DNA is TGTGCCAGCAGTGGCTCGGGGGGGAAACTGTTTTTT. Translation gives CASSGSGGKLFF.

The chain has TRBV7-9 and TRBJ1-5, with a weak D call TRBD1 (6 bases). The CDR3 consists of 12 residues. V lost 5 bases, J lost 5 bases, and 7 bases lay in between. The V gene's germline CDR1 is SEHNR and CDR2 FQNEAQ (reference sequence). The CDR3 coding sequence is TGTGCCAGCAGCCGGACAGATCAGCCCCAGCATTTT. It yields the protein CASSRTDQPQHF.

V gene TRBV4-3 combines with J gene TRBJ1-2; D not certain. Germline CDR1 is LGHNA and CDR2 is YSLEER. The ends were cut back, 0 bases at V and 4 bases at J, with 12 bases in the middle. The CDR3 runs to 15 residues. CDR3 in DNA: TGCGCCAGCAGCCAAGAGGTAGGAGTCTCCTATGGCTACACCTTC. Its translation is CASSQEVGVSYGYTF.

V usage is TRBV6-1 and J usage is TRBJ1-1; weak D call: TRBD1 (6 bases). Per the germline V gene, CDR1 is MNHNS and CDR2 is SASEGT. The CDR3 runs 14 residues. Trimming cost V 3 bases and J 4 bases, with 12 bases left between them. The DNA of the CDR3 is TGTGCCAGCAGTGATAGGGGGGGCGGCACTGAAGCTTTCTTT. Encoded protein: CASSDRGGGTEAFF.

This clone was picked up a small number of times. CDR3 sequence (DNA): TGTGCCAGCAACACACAAACAGGTCCCCAGCGCTACACCTTC. Residues: CASNTQTGPQRYTF. The V and J genes are TRBV28 and TRBJ1-2, with D tentatively TRBD1 (5 bases). The CDR3 consists of 14 residues. Germline-derived CDR1 and CDR2 are MDHEN and SYDVKM. The V end lost 7 bases, the J end lost 9 bases, and 21 bases lay between the germline ends.

The chain joins TRBV5-6 to TRBJ1-2; weak D call: TRBD1 (5 bases). This CDR3 contains 15 residues. Germline CDR1 reads SGHDT; CDR2 reads YYEEEE. V was trimmed by 6 bases and J by 5 bases, leaving 20 bases between them. The chain's CDR3 is CASTQGRGQGYGYTF. CDR3 in DNA: TGTGCCAGCACCCAAGGAAGGGGCCAGGGATATGGCTACACCTTC.

The CDR3 sequence is CAISEGLSSGNTIYF. The CDR3 DNA reads as TGTGCCATCAGTGAGGGACTTAGCTCTGGAAACACCATATATTTT. The chain combines TRBV10-3 with TRBJ1-3; D gene ambiguous. Germline V CDR1 and CDR2: ENHRY, SYGVKD. V was pared by 2 bases and J by 0 bases, with 8 bases between. The CDR3 runs to 15 residues.

The V call is TRBV18, the J call TRBJ1-1, with no clear D. The germline gives CDR1 KGHSH, CDR2 LQKENI. V was pared by 0 bases and J by 1 base, with 12 bases between. This CDR3 contains 16 residues. The CDR3 protein is CASSPPGRVPNTEAFF. Here the CDR3 DNA reads TGTGCCAGCTCACCACCTGGGAGGGTACCGAACACTGAAGCTTTCTTT.